These T cell receptor beta chains were read from a single sample in a study of cytomegalovirus exposure and HLA in healthy donors. TCRdb keeps only in-frame clones here, not all; method: immunoSEQ multiplex PCR. Of about 160,000 clones listed, 75% to 90% were seen once; the top ten hold around 1.3%. Input material: PBMCs. The source is a boy aged 2-9 years in good health and CMV-seronegative. The CDR3 runs from the conserved cysteine through the conserved F or W. D genes are given only for firm matches. Some rows have no size entry. The others give once, few or many, or a class for an expanded clone.

cdr3_length	clone_size	d_call	v_call	j_call	cdr3_nt	cdr3_aa
16	NA	TRBD1	TRBV4-3	TRBJ2-3	TGCGCCAGCAGCCAAGGGGTGACAGGGGATACAGATACGCAGTATTTT	CASSQGVTGDTDTQYF
15	NA	NA	TRBV27	TRBJ2-3	TGTGCCAGCAGTACCCCGGGCCGAAAGGGGGATACGCAGTATTTT	CASSTPGRKGDTQYF
16	NA	NA	TRBV19	TRBJ1-5	TGTGCCAGTAGCTTACAGGGTGCCTATACCAATCAGCCCCAGCATTTT	CASSLQGAYTNQPQHF
14	NA	NA	TRBV18	TRBJ1-4	TGTGCCAGCTCACCAGAATCATCCTATGGAAAACTGTTTTTT	CASSPESSYGKLFF
14	NA	NA	TRBV7-2	TRBJ2-1	TGTGCCAGCAGCTCAAGCGGGCCCTTGGGTGAGCAGTTCTTC	CASSSSGPLGEQFF
12	once	TRBD1	TRBV5-1	TRBJ2-1	TGCGCCAGCAGCCCGACAGGGTTTCGTGATTTCTTC	CASSPTGFRDFF
13	few	TRBD2	TRBV13	TRBJ2-3	TGTGCCAGCAGCCATGGCGGGGGAGATACGCAGTATTTT	CASSHGGGDTQYF
15	NA	NA	TRBV15	TRBJ2-3	TGTGCCACCAGCACCGGACAGACAAGCACAGATACGCAGTATTTT	CATSTGQTSTDTQYF
15	NA	NA	TRBV11-1	TRBJ2-5	TGTGCCAGCAGCTTAGCTCAGGCCACACAAGAGACCCAGTACTTC	CASSLAQATQETQYF
18	NA	NA	TRBV19	TRBJ2-5	TGTGCCAGTAGTATACGGGGGACTTTACAAACGTACCAAGAGACCCAGTACTTC	CASSIRGTLQTYQETQYF
14	few	TRBD2	TRBV2	TRBJ2-5	TGTGCCAGCACCAGCGGGACGTACCAAGAGACCCAGTACTTC	CASTSGTYQETQYF
13	NA	NA	TRBV9	TRBJ2-2	TGTGCCAGCGCGCGCTCCGTAACCGGGGAGCTGTTTTTT	CASARSVTGELFF
15	NA	NA	TRBV7-9	TRBJ1-1	TGTGCCAGCACCCCGGGGGGCAGTAAGAACACTGAAGCTTTCTTT	CASTPGGSKNTEAFF
16	NA	NA	TRBV1	TRBJ2-1	TGCACCAGCAGCCAAGACAGGACTAGCGGAGACAATGAGCAGTTCTTC	CTSSQDRTSGDNEQFF
17	NA	NA	TRBV11-2	TRBJ2-6	TGTGCCAGCAGCCCGCAGGGTCGGGCCTCTGGGGCCAACGGCCTGACTTTC	CASSPQGRASGANGLTF
14	NA	TRBD1	TRBV18	TRBJ1-2	TGTGCCAGCTCACCGCCGGGACAGGGGGTTGGCTACACCTTC	CASSPPGQGVGYTF